This T cell receptor (beta chain) appears in the sequencing data of a study of cytomegalovirus exposure and HLA in healthy donors. Study-level points and caveats: 87-base-pair reads could not separate some V segments, including TRBV6-2 and TRBV6-3. Researchers catalogued approximately 170 TCR beta chains as cytomegalovirus-associated. About 87% or about 30% of the time was how often most TCR beta V segments were productive, according to an earlier analysis.

Germline CDR1 and CDR2: SGHNT and YYREEE (reference sequence). CDR3 length: 15 amino acids. V lost 0 bases to trimming and J lost 5 bases, with 12 bases between them. Vbeta (60) and Jbeta (13) primers were used in the PCR. Sequencing used immunoSEQ multiplex PCR; TCRdb keeps in-frame clones, though not all of them. Here the sample spans 140,000 or so clones, more than 55% being singletons. With regard to this clone: Its matching antigen is unknown.

This TCR came from a woman aged 55-69 years in good health and CMV-seronegative. What was sequenced was PBMCs. The chain couples TRBV5-4 to TRBJ2-1, with D unclear. This CDR3 is CASSLARSANNEQFF. The CDR3 bases are TGTGCCAGCAGCTTGGCCAGGTCAGCCAACAATGAGCAGTTCTTC.